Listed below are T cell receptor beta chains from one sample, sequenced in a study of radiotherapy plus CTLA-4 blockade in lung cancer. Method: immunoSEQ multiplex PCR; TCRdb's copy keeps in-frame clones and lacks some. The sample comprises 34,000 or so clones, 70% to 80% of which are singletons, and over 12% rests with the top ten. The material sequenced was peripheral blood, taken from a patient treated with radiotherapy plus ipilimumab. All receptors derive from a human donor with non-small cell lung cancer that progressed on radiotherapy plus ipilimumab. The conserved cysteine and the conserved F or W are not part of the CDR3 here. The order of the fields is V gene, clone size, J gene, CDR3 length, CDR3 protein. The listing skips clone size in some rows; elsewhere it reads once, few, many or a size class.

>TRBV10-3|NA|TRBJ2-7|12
AIREGQGVYEQY
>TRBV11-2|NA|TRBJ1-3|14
ASSHSGLNSGNTIY
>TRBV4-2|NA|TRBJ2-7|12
ASSPGTSGYEQY
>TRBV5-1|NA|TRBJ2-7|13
ASSREAGGSYEQY
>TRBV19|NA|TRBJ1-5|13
ASSILTVNNQPQH
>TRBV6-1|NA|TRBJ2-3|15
ASSEVGQNLATDTQY
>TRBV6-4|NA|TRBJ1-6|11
ASQAGTNSPLH
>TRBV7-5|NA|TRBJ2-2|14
VRSCTGQGRTGELF
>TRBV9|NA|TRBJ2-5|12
ASSPTSRAETQY
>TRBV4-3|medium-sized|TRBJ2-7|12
ASSQATGTYEQY
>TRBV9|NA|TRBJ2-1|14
ASSVEGGSSYNEQF
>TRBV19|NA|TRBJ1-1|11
ASTLVWGTEAF
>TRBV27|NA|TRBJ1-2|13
ASSMVALGSYGYT
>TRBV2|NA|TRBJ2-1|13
ASRGSGSSYNEQF
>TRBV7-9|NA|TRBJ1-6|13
ASSGRSSYNSPLH
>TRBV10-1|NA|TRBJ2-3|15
ASTVNPGTGGKDTQY
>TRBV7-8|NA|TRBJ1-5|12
ASSLDAGNQPQH
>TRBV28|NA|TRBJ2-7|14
ASGAMRLTYRYEQY
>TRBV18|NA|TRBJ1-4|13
ASSPRQGANEKLF
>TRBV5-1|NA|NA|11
ASSLGEDYEQY
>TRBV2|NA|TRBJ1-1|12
ASNPEAENTEAF
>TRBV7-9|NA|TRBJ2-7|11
ASSLGWGYEQY
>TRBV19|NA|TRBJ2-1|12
ASEKAGGPSIPF
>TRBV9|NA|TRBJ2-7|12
ASSKGLESYEQY
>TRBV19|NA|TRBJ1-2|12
ASNRRGGNYGYT
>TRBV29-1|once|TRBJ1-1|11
SVERQGATEAF
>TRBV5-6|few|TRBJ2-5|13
ASTASSEGGETQY
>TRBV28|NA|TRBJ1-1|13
ASSLMGRLNTEAF
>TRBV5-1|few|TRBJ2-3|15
ASSLAGTGDATDTQY
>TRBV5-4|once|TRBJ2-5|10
ASSFGQETQY
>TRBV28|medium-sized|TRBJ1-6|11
ASSTTGREPLH